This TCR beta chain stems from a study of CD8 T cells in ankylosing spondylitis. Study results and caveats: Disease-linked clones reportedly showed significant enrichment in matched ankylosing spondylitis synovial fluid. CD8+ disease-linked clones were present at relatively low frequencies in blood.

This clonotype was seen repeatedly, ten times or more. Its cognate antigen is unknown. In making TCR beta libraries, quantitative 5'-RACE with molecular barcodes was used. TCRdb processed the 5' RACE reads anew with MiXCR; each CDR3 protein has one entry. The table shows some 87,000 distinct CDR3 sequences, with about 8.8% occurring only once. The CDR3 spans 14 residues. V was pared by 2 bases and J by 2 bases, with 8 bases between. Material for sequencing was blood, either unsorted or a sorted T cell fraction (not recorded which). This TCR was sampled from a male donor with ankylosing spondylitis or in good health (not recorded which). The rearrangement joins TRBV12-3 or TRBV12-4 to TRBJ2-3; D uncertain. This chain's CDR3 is CASSLLLHTDTQYF. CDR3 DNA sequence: TGTGCCAGCAGTTTATTACTTCACACAGATACGCAGTATTTT.